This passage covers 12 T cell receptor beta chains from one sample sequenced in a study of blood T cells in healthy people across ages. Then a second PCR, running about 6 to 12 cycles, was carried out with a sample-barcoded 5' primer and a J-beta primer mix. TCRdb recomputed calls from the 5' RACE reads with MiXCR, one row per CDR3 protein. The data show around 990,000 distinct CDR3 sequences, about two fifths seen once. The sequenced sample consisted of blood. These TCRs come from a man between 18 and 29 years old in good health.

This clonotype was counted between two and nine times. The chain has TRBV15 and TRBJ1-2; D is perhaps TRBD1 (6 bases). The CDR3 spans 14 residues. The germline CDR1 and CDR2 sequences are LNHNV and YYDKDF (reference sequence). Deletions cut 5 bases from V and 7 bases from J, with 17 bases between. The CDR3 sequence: CATSPGEAAIGYTF. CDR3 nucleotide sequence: TGTGCCACCAGCCCAGGGGAGGCAGCGATTGGCTACACCTTC.

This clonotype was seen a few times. CDR3 region: CASSPVAGGGSYNEQFF. The CDR3 region has the DNA TGTGCCAGCAGCCCCGTTGCGGGGGGCGGCTCCTACAATGAGCAGTTCTTC. The chain employs TRBV3-1 and TRBJ2-1; TRBD2 matches at 8 bases. Germline V gives CDR1 LGHDT, CDR2 YNNKEL (reference sequence). V trimming: 4 bases; J trimming: 0 bases; junction bases outside the gene matches: 8. There are 17 residues in the CDR3.

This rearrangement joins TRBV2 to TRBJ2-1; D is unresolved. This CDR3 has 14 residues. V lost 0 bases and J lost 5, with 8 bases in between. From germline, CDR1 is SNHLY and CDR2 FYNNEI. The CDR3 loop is CASSEALRDNEQFF. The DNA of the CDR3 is TGTGCCAGCAGTGAAGCGCTTAGGGACAATGAGCAGTTCTTC.

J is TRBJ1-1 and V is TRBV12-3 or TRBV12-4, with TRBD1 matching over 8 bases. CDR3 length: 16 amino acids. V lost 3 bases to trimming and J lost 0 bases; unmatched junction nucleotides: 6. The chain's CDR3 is CASSLGRGPLNTEAFF. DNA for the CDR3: TGTGCCAGCAGTTTGGGCAGGGGGCCCTTGAACACTGAAGCTTTCTTT.

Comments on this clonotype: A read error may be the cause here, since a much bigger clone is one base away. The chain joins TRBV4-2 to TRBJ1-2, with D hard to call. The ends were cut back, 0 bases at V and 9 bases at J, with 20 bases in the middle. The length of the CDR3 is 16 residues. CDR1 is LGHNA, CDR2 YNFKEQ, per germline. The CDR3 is CASSQEASSVFYSYTF. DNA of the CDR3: TGTGCCAGCAGCCAAGAAGCGTCCAGTGTGTTTTATAGCTACACCTTC.

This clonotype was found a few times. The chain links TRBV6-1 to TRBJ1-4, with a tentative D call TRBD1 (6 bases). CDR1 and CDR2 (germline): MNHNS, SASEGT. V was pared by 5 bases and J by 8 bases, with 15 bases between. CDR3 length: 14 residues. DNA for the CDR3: TGTGCCAGCAGTAAAGACAGGACAAACGAAAAACTGTTTTTT. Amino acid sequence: CASSKDRTNEKLFF.

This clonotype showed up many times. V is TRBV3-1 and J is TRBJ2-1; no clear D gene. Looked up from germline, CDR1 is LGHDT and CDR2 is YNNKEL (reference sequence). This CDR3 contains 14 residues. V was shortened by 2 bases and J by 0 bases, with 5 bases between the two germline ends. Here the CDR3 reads CASSQPSSYNEQFF. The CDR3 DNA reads TGTGCCAGCAGCCAACCGAGCTCCTACAATGAGCAGTTCTTC.

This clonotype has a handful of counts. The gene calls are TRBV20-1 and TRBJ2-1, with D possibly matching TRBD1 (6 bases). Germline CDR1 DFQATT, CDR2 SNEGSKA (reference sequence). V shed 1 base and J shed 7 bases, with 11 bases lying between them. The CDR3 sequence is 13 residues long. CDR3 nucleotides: TGCAGTGCTAGAGGGGGGCTAGAAAATGAGCAGTTCTTC. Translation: CSARGGLENEQFF.

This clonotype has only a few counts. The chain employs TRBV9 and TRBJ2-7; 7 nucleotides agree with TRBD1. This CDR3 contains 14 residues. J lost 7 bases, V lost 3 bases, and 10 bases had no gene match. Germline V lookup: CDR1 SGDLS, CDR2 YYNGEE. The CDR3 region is CASSAEDRNNEQYF. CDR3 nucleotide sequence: TGTGCCAGCAGCGCCGAGGACAGGAACAATGAGCAGTACTTC. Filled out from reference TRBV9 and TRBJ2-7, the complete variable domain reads DSGVTQTPKHLITATGQRVTLRCSPRSGDLSVYWYQQSLDQGLQFLIQYYNGEERAKGNILERFSAQQFPDLHSELNLSSLELGDSALYFCASSAEDRNNEQYFGPGTRLTVT.

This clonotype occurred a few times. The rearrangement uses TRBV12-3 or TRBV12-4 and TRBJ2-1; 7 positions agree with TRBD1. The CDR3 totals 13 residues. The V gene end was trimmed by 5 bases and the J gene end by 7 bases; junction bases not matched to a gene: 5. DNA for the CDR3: TGTGCCAGCAGTCCACAGGGGATTAATGAGCAGTTCTTC. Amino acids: CASSPQGINEQFF.

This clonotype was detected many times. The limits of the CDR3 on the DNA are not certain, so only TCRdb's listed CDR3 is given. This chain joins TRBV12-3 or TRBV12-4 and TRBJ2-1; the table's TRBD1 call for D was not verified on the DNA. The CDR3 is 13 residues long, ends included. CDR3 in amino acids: CASSSSPGNEQFF.

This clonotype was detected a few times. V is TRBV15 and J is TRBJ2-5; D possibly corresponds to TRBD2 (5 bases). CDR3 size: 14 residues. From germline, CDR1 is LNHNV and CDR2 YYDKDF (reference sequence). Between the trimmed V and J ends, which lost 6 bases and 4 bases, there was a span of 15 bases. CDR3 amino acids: CATRALHRGETQYF. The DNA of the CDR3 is TGTGCCACCAGGGCGCTACATCGGGGAGAGACCCAGTACTTC.